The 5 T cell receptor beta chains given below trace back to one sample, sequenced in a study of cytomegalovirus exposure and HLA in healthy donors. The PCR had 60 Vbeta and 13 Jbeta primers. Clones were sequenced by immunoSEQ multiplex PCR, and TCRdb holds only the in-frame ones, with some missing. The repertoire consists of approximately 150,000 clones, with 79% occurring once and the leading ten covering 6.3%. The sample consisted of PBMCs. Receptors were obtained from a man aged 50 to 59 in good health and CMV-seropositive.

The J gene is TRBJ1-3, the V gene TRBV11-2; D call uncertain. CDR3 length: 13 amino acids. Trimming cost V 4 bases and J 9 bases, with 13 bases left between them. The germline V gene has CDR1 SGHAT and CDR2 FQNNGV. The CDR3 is CASSWSEVGTIYF. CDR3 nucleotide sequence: TGTGCCAGCAGCTGGAGTGAAGTGGGCACCATATATTTT. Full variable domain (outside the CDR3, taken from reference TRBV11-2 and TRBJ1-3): EAGVAQSPRYKIIEKRQSVAFWCNPISGHATLYWYQQILGQGPKLLIQFQNNGVVDDSQLPKDRFSAERLKGVDSTLKIQPAKLEDSAVYLCASSWSEVGTIYFGEGSWLTVV.

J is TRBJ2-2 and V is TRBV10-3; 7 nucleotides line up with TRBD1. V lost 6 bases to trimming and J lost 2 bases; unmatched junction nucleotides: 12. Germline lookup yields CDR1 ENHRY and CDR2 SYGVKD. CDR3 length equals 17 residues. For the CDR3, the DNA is TGTGCCATCAGGAGACAGGGTTCCCCGACTAACACCGGGGAGCTGTTTTTT. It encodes CAIRRQGSPTNTGELFF.

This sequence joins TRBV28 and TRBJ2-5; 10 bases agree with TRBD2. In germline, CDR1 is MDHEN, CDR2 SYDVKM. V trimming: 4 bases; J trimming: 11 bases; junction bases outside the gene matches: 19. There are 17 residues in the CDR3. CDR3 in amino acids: CASSSPWLEAGGDEQYF. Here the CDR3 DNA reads TGTGCCAGCAGTTCCCCGTGGCTAGAAGCGGGAGGGGATGAGCAGTACTTC.

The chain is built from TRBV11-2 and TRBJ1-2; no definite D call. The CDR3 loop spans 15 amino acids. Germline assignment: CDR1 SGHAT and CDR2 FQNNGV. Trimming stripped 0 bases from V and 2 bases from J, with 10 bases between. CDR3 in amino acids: CASSLEYKSNYGYTF. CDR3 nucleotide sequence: TGTGCCAGCAGCTTAGAGTACAAATCAAACTATGGCTACACCTTC.

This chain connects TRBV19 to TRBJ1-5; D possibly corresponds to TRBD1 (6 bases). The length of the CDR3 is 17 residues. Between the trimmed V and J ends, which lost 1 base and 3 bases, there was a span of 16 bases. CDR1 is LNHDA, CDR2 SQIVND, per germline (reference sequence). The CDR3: CASSIVPPGELNQPQHF. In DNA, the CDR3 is TGTGCCAGTAGTATAGTCCCCCCAGGGGAGCTCAATCAGCCCCAGCATTTT.